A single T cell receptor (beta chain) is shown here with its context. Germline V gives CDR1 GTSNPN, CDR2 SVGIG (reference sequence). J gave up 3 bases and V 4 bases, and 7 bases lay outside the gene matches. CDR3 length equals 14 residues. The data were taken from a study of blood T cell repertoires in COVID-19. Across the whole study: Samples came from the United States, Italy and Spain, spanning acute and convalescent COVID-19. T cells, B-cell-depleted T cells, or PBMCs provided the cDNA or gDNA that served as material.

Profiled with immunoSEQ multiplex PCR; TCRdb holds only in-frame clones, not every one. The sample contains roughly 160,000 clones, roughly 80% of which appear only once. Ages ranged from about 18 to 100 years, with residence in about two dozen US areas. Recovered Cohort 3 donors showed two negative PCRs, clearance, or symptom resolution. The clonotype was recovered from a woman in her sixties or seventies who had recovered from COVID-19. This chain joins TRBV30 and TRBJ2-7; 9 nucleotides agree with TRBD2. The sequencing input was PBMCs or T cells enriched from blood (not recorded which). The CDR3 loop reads CAWNSGGLRYEQYF. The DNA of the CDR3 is TGTGCCTGGAACAGCGGGGGGCTCCGCTACGAGCAGTACTTC.